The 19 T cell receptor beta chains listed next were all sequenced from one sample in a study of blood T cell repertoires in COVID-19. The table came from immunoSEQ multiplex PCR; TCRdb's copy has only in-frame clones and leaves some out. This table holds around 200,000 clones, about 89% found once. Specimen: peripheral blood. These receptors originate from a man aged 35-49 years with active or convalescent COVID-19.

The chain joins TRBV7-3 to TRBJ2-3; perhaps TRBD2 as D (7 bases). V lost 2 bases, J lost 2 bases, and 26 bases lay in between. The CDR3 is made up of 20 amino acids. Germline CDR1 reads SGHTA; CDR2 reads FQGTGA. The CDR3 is CASSLLGGGQPTRFTDTQYF. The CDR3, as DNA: TGTGCCAGCAGCTTATTGGGGGGGGGCCAACCCACCAGATTCACAGATACGCAGTATTTT.

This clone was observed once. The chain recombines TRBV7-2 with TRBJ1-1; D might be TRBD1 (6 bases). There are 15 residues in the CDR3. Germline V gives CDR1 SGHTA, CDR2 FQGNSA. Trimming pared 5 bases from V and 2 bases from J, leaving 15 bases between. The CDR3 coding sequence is TGTGCCAGCAGCCGCCTATATGGGGGCAACACTGAAGCTTTCTTT. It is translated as CASSRLYGGNTEAFF.

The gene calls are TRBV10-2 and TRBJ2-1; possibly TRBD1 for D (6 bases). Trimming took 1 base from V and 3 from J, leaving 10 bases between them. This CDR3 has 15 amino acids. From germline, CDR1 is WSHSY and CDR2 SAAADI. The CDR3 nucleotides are TGCGCCAGCAGTGAGTACAGGGCGATCTACAATGAGCAGTTCTTC. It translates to CASSEYRAIYNEQFF.

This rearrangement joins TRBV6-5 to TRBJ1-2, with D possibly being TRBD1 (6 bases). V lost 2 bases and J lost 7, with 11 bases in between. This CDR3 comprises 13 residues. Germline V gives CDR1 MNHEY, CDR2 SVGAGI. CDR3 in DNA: TGTGCCAGCAGTTACGGGTCAGGGGCTGGCTACACCTTC. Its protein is CASSYGSGAGYTF.

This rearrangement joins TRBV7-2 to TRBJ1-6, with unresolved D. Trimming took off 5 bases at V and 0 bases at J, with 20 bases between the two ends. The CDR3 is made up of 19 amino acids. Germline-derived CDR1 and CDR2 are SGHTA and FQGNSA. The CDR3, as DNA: TGTGCCAGCAGCGCTGCGACATGGCCTATGAGCTCCTATAATTCACCCCTCCACTTT. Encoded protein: CASSAATWPMSSYNSPLHF.

The CDR3 loop reads CASSQIQGTEAFF. The CDR3 bases are TGTGCCAGCAGCCAGATACAGGGTACTGAAGCTTTCTTT. The chain combines TRBV7-3 with TRBJ1-1; a possible D gene is TRBD1 (6 bases). Germline V lookup: CDR1 SGHTA, CDR2 FQGTGA. Trimming pared 5 bases from V and 5 bases from J, leaving 12 bases between. The CDR3 sequence is 13 residues long.

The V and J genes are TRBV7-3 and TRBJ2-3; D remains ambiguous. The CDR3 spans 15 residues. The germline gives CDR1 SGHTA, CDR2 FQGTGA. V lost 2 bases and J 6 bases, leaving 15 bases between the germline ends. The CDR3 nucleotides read TGTGCCAGCAGCTTAGGGCCACCTCCACGCGATACGCAGTATTTT. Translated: CASSLGPPPRDTQYF.

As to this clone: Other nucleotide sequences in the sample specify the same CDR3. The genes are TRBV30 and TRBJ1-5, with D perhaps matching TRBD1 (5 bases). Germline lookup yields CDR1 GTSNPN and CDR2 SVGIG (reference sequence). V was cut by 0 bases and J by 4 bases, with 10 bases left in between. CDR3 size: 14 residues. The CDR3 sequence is CAWSVTAGNQPQHF. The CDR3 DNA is TGTGCCTGGAGTGTAACGGCAGGGAATCAGCCCCAGCATTTT.

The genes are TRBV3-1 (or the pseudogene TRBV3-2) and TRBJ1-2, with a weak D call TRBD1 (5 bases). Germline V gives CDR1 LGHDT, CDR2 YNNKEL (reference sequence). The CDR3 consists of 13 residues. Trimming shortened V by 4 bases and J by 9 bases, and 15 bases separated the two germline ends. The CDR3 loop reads CASSLERGGRYTF. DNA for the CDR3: TGTGCCAGCAGCCTCGAAAGGGGAGGCCGCTACACCTTC.

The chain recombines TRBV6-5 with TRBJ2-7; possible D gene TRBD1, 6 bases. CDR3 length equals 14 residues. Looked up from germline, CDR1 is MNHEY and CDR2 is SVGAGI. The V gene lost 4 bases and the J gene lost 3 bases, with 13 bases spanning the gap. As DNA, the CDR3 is TGTGCCAGCAGTTCCGGGGACACATACTACGAGCAGTACTTC. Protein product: CASSSGDTYYEQYF.

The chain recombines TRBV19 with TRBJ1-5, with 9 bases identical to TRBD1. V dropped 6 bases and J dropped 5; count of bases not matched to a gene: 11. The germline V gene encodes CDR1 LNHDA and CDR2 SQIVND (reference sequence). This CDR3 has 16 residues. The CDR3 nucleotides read TGTGCCAGTAGCACCAAGACAGGGGGAGTCTATCAGCCCCAGCATTTT. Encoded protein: CASSTKTGGVYQPQHF.

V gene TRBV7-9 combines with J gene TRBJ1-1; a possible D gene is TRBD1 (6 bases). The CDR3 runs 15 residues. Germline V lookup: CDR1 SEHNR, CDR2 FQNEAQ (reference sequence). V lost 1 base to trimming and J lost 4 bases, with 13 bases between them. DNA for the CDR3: TGTGCCAGCAGCTTAGATACAGGGTTAAGCACTGAAGCTTTCTTT. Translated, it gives CASSLDTGLSTEAFF.

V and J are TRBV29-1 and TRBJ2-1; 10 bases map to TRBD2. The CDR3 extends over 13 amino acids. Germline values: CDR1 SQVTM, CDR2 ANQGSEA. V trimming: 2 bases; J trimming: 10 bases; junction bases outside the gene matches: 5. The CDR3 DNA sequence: TGCAGCGTTGAATCTAGCGGGGGCAGAGAGCAGTTCTTC. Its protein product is CSVESSGGREQFF.

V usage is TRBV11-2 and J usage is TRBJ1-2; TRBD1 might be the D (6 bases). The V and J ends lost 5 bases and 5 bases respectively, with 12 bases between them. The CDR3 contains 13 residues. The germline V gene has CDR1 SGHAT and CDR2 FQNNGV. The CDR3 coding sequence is TGTGCCAGCAGCCCAGGGGAAAGGTATGGCTACACCTTC. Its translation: CASSPGERYGYTF.

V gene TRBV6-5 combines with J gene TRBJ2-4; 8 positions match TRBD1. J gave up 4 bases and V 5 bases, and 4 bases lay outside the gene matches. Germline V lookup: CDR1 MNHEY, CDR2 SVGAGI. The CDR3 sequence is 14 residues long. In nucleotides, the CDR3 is TGTGCCAGCAGTCGCGGACAGGGTAAAAACATTCAGTACTTC. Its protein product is CASSRGQGKNIQYF.

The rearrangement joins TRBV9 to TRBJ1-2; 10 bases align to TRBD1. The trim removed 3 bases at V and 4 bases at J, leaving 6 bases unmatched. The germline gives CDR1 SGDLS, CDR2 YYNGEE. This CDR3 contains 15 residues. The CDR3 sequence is CASSDRTGGVYGYTF. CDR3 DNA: TGTGCCAGCAGCGATCGGACAGGGGGGGTCTATGGCTACACCTTC.

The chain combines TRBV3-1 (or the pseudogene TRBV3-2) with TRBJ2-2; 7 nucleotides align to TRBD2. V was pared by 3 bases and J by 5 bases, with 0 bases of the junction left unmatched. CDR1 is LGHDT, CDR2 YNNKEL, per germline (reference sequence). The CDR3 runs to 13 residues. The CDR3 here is CASSQGGTGELFF. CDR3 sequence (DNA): TGTGCCAGCAGCCAGGGGGGGACCGGGGAGCTGTTTTTT.

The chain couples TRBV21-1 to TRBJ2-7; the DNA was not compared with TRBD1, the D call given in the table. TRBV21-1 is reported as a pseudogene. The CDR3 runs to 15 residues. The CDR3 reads CASSHGQGSSYEQYF. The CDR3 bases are TGTGCCAGCAGCCATGGACAGGGAAGCTCCTACGAGCAGTACTTC.

DNA of the CDR3: TGTGCCAGCAGCCTTACGACCGGGACAGGGGGCTACACTGAAGCTTTCTTT. Protein sequence: CASSLTTGTGGYTEAFF. The chain recombines TRBV3-1 (or the pseudogene TRBV3-2) with TRBJ1-1; 12 bases map to TRBD1. CDR1 and CDR2 from the germline V gene are LGHDT and YNNKEL (reference sequence). The CDR3 loop spans 17 amino acids. V trimming: 4 bases; J trimming: 3 bases; junction bases outside the gene matches: 9.